Listed below are T cell receptor beta chains from one sample, sequenced in a study of Graves' ophthalmopathy and Graves' hyperthyroidism. TCRdb recomputed calls from the multiplex PCR reads with MiXCR, one row per CDR3 protein. The table includes 500,000 to 700,000 distinct CDR3 sequences, around a fifth detected once. The specimen sequenced was peripheral blood. Source of these receptors: a woman under 30 with stable Graves' hyperthyroidism. Some clones in this sample may be carry-over from other donors' samples. The CDR3 runs from the conserved cysteine through the conserved F or W. Each record gives: J gene, V gene, CDR3 protein.

TRBJ1-5,TRBV20-1,CSYGGRGMNQPQHF
TRBJ1-2,TRBV27,CASSSTGTGGSEGYTF
TRBJ2-2,TRBV9,CASSQTSGGPTGELFF
TRBJ1-2,TRBV27,CASNPLGRTGGYTF
TRBJ2-2,TRBV4-2,CASSQDRTGDTGELFF
TRBJ1-1,TRBV11-2,CASSSQWGTEAFF
TRBJ1-2,TRBV6-1,CASSPDLQGRSNYGYTF
TRBJ2-7,TRBV20-1,CSARGRYEQYF
TRBJ1-6,TRBV9,CASSVAPMTSYNSPLHF
TRBJ2-7,TRBV12-3/TRBV12-4,CASSPFGAGAYEQYF
TRBJ2-4,TRBV18,CASSPRTGGRIGAKNIQYF
TRBJ2-5,TRBV30,CAWSVSGTERRETQYF
TRBJ1-3,TRBV6-1,CASSEFTDSGNTIYF
TRBJ2-7,TRBV11-2,CASSLGTHSYEQYF
TRBJ1-3,TRBV12-3/TRBV12-4,CASSLQDLSGNTIYF
TRBJ1-5,TRBV12-3/TRBV12-4,CASSPRGGLRNGPQHF
TRBJ1-5,TRBV30,CAWSRGEGQPQHF
TRBJ2-7,TRBV6-5,CASSYSSGTYEQYF
TRBJ2-5,TRBV7-9,CASSSPPLGLAGVQETQYF
TRBJ2-7,TRBV20-1,CSARDRVTGTTNEQYF
TRBJ1-2,TRBV4-1,CASSLSRAATYYGYTF
TRBJ2-7,TRBV10-3,CAISDPGLSISSYEQYF
TRBJ2-7,TRBV6-1,CASSVQTGRHYEQYF
TRBJ1-3,TRBV28,CASSLASGHLSGNTIYF
TRBJ2-5,TRBV20-1,CSARTGQETQYF
TRBJ2-5,TRBV20-1,CSARISGGAYQETQYF
TRBJ2-7,TRBV5-1,CASSYSGTGRYEQYF
TRBJ2-2,TRBV6-1,CASSTSGTGTTGELFF
TRBJ2-5,TRBV5-1,CASSFGRWTGQETQYF
TRBJ1-1,TRBV6-1,CASSQPGRGAFF
TRBJ1-6,TRBV6-5,CASSYFSGSGNPPLHF
TRBJ1-2,TRBV2,CASRGTSSRVVSQGYTF
TRBJ2-5,TRBV28,CASSLGWQTQYF
TRBJ1-2,TRBV5-1,CASTSGTAFSRRRGYTF